The following is a T cell receptor beta chain sequence with its context. Antigen: not known. The template was genomic DNA from peripheral blood, not RNA. This sample was taken from a study of T cell repertoires in aging, cancer and after chemotherapy. Study background: Glioblastoma patients receiving temozolomide-based therapy gave paired samples before and after chemotherapy. Study-wide points: The repertoire data cannot show anything about immunological memory following chemotherapy. In each cancer cohort, median generation probability increased across chemotherapy, suggesting thymic output rebounded. Compared with age-matched healthy donors, untreated hematological or solid cancer patients showed higher blood TCR clonality.

CDR1 SGHTA and CDR2 FQGNSA come from the germline V gene. The CDR3 is 16 amino acids. The V and J ends lost 3 bases and 5 bases respectively, with 16 bases between them. Rearranged V-D-J TRB sequences were amplified with a mixed TRB-A/B primer pool. TCRdb redid the calling of the multiplex PCR reads with MiXCR, one entry per CDR3 protein. The table lists over a thousand distinct CDR3 sequences, 30% of them singletons. J is TRBJ2-2 and V is TRBV7-2, with D possibly being TRBD2 (7 bases). The specimen sequenced was blood. This receptor was identified in a human donor with a solid tumor. The CDR3 DNA reads as TGTGCCAGCAGCTTGGGGGGGCCCCCGCATACCGGGGAGCTGTTTTTT. This codes for CASSLGGPPHTGELFF.